This note documents a single T cell receptor beta chain sequence. The sample is drawn from a study of cytomegalovirus exposure and HLA in healthy donors. The CDR3 consists of 13 residues. Germline CDR1 reads SGHTA; CDR2 reads FQGNSA. V shed 5 bases and J shed 7 bases, with 11 bases lying between them. The PCR made use of 60 Vbeta and 13 Jbeta primers. The data were produced by immunoSEQ multiplex PCR, yet TCRdb's version contains in-frame clones alone and is incomplete. The sample records some 86,000 clones, around 75% being singletons. The sequence was collected from a middle-aged woman in good health and CMV-seropositive. The specimen was PBMCs. The chain employs TRBV7-2 and TRBJ2-2; a weak D match, TRBD1 (5 bases). The chain's CDR3 is CASSPRTFGELFF. The CDR3 coding sequence is TGTGCCAGCAGCCCGCGGACATTCGGGGAGCTGTTTTTT.